The 7 T cell receptor beta chains given below trace back to one sample, sequenced in a study of long-term antiretroviral therapy in people with HIV. They ran version v3.0 of the immunoSEQ assay at survey level. Clones were read by immunoSEQ multiplex PCR, and TCRdb kept only the in-frame ones, dropping some. In the table there are some 30,000 clones, around 90% of which are singletons. The specimen comprised unsorted PBMCs, sampled 1.8 years after starting antiretroviral therapy. The source of these receptors is a woman aged 18-29 years with HIV.

The chain uses TRBV4-1 and TRBJ2-2, with D uncertain. CDR3 length equals 15 residues. Per germline, CDR1 MGHRA and CDR2 YSYEKL. V gave up 4 bases and J gave up 0 bases, with 9 bases separating them. The CDR3 DNA follows: TGCGCCAGCAGCCTCCGGGCAGCGAACACCGGGGAGCTGTTTTTT. Protein sequence: CASSLRAANTGELFF.

The chain employs TRBV7-3 and TRBJ2-3, with unresolved D. CDR1 SGHTA and CDR2 FQGTGA come from the germline V gene. The CDR3 extends over 14 amino acids. The V end was cut by 3 bases, the J end by 4 bases, with 11 bases between. CDR3 protein: CASSFDYGSDTQYF. In nucleotides, the CDR3 is TGTGCCAGCAGCTTTGATTATGGGTCAGATACGCAGTATTTT.

V gene TRBV11-3 combines with J gene TRBJ2-5; 9 bases agree with TRBD2. Trimming at V came to 5 bases and at J to 2 bases, leaving 6 bases not matched to a gene. CDR1 is SGHNT, CDR2 YENEEA, per germline. The CDR3 covers 15 residues. The CDR3 bases are TGTGCCAGCAGCGGTAGCGGGAGAGGGCAAGAGACCCAGTACTTC. This gives the protein CASSGSGRGQETQYF.

V is TRBV7-3 and J is TRBJ2-2; 10 bases line up with TRBD2. Germline V gene data show CDR1 as SGHTA and CDR2 as FQGTGA. CDR3 size: 20 residues. The trim removed 7 bases at V and 5 bases at J, leaving 22 bases unmatched. The CDR3: CASTLPKPGRLAGETGELFF. DNA of the CDR3: TGTGCCAGCACCCTTCCCAAACCTGGGCGGCTAGCGGGAGAGACCGGGGAGCTGTTTTTT.

J is TRBJ2-7 and V is TRBV4-3; D possibly matches TRBD1 or TRBD2 (5 bases each). Trimming stripped 1 base from V and 3 bases from J, with 13 bases between. This CDR3 spans 15 amino acids. Germline V lookup: CDR1 LGHNA, CDR2 YSLEER. Here the CDR3 reads CASSQVGRPVYEQYF. The CDR3 nucleotides read TGCGCCAGCAGCCAAGTGGGACGGCCGGTCTACGAGCAGTACTTC.

The V call is TRBV21-1, the J call TRBJ2-2; no check of the table's D call, TRBD1, against the DNA was made. TRBV21-1 is given as a pseudogene. The CDR3 sequence is 20 residues long. The CDR3 loop reads CASSKVGPEPPVQNTGELFF. CDR3 DNA sequence: TGTGCCAGCAGCAAAGTGGGCCCAGAACCCCCGGTGCAGAACACCGGGGAGCTGTTTTTT.

The rearrangement links TRBV27 to TRBJ2-7; a weak D match, TRBD1 (6 bases). The germline V and J ends were trimmed by 1 base and 0 bases, with 10 bases remaining between them. Germline assignment: CDR1 MNHEY and CDR2 SMNVEV (reference sequence). CDR3 length equals 15 residues. CDR3 bases: TGTGCCAGCAGTTTATTGGCAGGGGCCTCCTACGAGCAGTACTTC. This encodes CASSLLAGASYEQYF.